This TCR beta chain was recorded in a study of T cells after posttransplantation cyclophosphamide. Here immunoSEQ multiplex PCR was the method, and the copy in TCRdb shows in-frame clones only, minus some. This table has some 650 clones, about 86% appearing once. V was shortened by 4 bases and J by 4 bases, with 18 bases between the two germline ends. Germline-derived CDR1 and CDR2 are MGHRA and YSYEKL. This CDR3 region has 16 residues. The sample comprised memory CD8+ T cells sorted from blood. The rearrangement joins TRBV4-1 to TRBJ2-3; TRBD1 might be the D (5 bases). This clonotype originated in a man aged 40-50 years in good health, CMV-negative, and a related stem cell transplant donor. The CDR3 DNA follows: TGCGCCAGCAGCCCCTACCTTCGGCAGGGTTCAGATACGCAGTATTTT. Protein sequence: CASSPYLRQGSDTQYF.